The T cell receptor beta chain described here comes from a study of T cells in Graves' hyperthyroidism and ophthalmopathy. Points from the study as a whole: From stable hyperthyroidism, ophthalmopathy was separated by a 13 V-J model.

The V and J ends lost 3 bases and 0 bases, in that order; junction bases with no gene match: 9. Germline lookup yields CDR1 SGHRS and CDR2 YFSETQ. CDR3 length: 17 amino acids. Reasons for excluding patients were uncontrolled infection, other autoimmune disease, pregnancy or lactation. The table lists this clonotype with many counts. As yet, its antigen is unknown. TCR beta CDR3 sequences were amplified from RNA transcripts. HTBI primers were used for first-round RT-PCR of the TCR CDR3. TCRdb reprocessed the multiplex PCR reads with MiXCR, giving one entry per CDR3 protein. The table records 300,000 to 400,000 distinct CDR3 sequences, around a sixth of them present only once.

Sequencing input: blood. This chain links TRBV5-1 with TRBJ1-1; 9 bases match TRBD1. The clonotype comes from a woman aged 50 to 60 with Graves' hyperthyroidism. The CDR3 nucleotides are TGCGCCAGCAGCTCCACAGGGGGCAGGTTCATGAACACTGAAGCTTTCTTT. Translation gives CASSSTGGRFMNTEAFF.